Presented here are 18 T cell receptor beta chains from one specimen sequenced in a study of technical replicates of blood from several donors. This table comes from immunoSEQ multiplex PCR, and its TCRdb copy is limited to in-frame clones, with some not included. The repertoire holds tens of thousands of clones, with 92% as singletons. Sample: T cells isolated from PBMCs. The source of these receptors is a human donor in good health.

This chain connects TRBV11-2 to TRBJ2-7; 8 bases line up with TRBD2. This CDR3 is 13 amino acids long. V shed 3 bases and J 6 bases; nucleotides not matched to a gene: 4. CDR1 is SGHAT and CDR2 is FQNNGV in the germline V gene. The CDR3 sequence is CASSLGLEGEQYF. The CDR3, as DNA: TGTGCCAGCAGCTTGGGACTAGAGGGCGAGCAGTACTTC.

This chain's CDR3 is CATSTRQDASTDTQYF. The CDR3 coding sequence is TGTGCCACCAGCACCCGACAGGATGCTAGCACAGATACGCAGTATTTT. This chain connects TRBV15 to TRBJ2-3; maybe TRBD1 (6 bases). V was trimmed by 4 bases and J by 0 bases, leaving 14 bases between them. This CDR3 has 16 residues. Germline CDR1 is LNHNV and CDR2 is YYDKDF (reference sequence).

In DNA form, the CDR3 reads TGTGCCAGCAGCCAGGACTCTTACGAGCAGTACTTC. Its translation: CASSQDSYEQYF. The genes are TRBV11-2 and TRBJ2-7; the D gene is possibly TRBD2 (5 bases). CDR3 length equals 12 residues. Per the germline V gene, CDR1 is SGHAT and CDR2 is FQNNGV. Trimming removed 5 bases at V and 4 bases at J, with 9 bases between.

The V and J genes are TRBV5-6 and TRBJ2-7; 8 nucleotides align to TRBD2. The J segment lost 2 bases and the V segment lost 0 bases, leaving 4 bases of the junction unmatched. The germline CDR1 and CDR2 sequences are SGHDT and YYEEEE. The CDR3 sequence is 15 residues long. CDR3 DNA: TGTGCCAGCAGCTTGGAGGCGGGACTAGCCTACGAGCAGTACTTC. This encodes CASSLEAGLAYEQYF.

The chain uses TRBV11-2 and TRBJ2-6; D not resolved. CDR1 is SGHAT and CDR2 is FQNNGV in the germline V gene. The ends were cut back, 6 bases at V and 0 bases at J, with 9 bases in the middle. The CDR3 runs 15 residues. The CDR3: CASSLPLSGANVLTF. CDR3 nucleotides: TGTGCCAGCAGTTTACCCCTCTCTGGGGCCAACGTCCTGACTTTC.

This rearrangement joins TRBV7-2 to TRBJ2-3, with 12 bases lining up with TRBD2. CDR1 is SGHTA and CDR2 is FQGNSA in the germline V gene. The CDR3 extends over 15 amino acids. J lost 1 base, V lost 4 bases, and 0 bases had no gene match. CDR3 coding DNA: TGTGCCAGCAGCTGGACTAGCGGGGGCACAGATACGCAGTATTTT. Translation gives CASSWTSGGTDTQYF. Using reference TRBV7-2 and TRBJ2-3 for the parts outside the CDR3, the full variable domain is GAGVSQSPSNKVTEKGKDVELRCDPISGHTALYWYRQSLGQGLEFLIYFQGNSAPDKSGLPSDRFSAERTGGSVSTLTIQRTQQEDSAVYLCASSWTSGGTDTQYFGPGTRLTVL.

This chain connects TRBV4-2 to TRBJ1-4, with 8 nucleotides matching TRBD1. The CDR3 length is 13 residues. V trimming: 4 bases; J trimming: 11 bases; junction bases outside the gene matches: 6. CDR1 is LGHNA and CDR2 is YNFKEQ in the germline V gene. CDR3 sequence: CASSLPDRAKLFF. CDR3 nucleotides: TGTGCCAGCAGCCTACCGGACAGGGCCAAACTGTTTTTT.

This clone was detected once. J is TRBJ1-5 and V is TRBV19; 9 positions agree with TRBD1. This CDR3 contains 16 residues. J gave up 3 bases and V 5 bases, and 8 bases lay outside the gene matches. Germline V gene data show CDR1 as LNHDA and CDR2 as SQIVND (reference sequence). The CDR3 DNA is TGTGCCAGTAGTTATGGGCGGGACAGGGCCAATCAGCCCCAGCATTTT. Translated, it gives CASSYGRDRANQPQHF.

The chain joins TRBV5-1 to TRBJ2-3; 8 nucleotides match TRBD2. The germline V gene has CDR1 SGHRS and CDR2 YFSETQ. This CDR3 contains 16 residues. With 4 bases clipped from V and 3 bases from J, the junction kept 10 bases outside the gene matches. The CDR3 DNA sequence: TGCGCCAGCAGCCGTATAAGCGCGGGAGGTACAGATACGCAGTATTTT. Translating gives CASSRISAGGTDTQYF.

The rearrangement uses TRBV6-1 and TRBJ2-7; 7 bases map to TRBD2. The J segment lost 4 bases and the V segment lost 7 bases, leaving 13 bases of the junction unmatched. This CDR3 is 15 amino acids long. Germline V lookup: CDR1 MNHNS, CDR2 SASEGT. The CDR3 DNA reads as TGTGCCAGCACTCGGGAGGCAGACACTGGGTACGAGCAGTACTTC. This translates into CASTREADTGYEQYF.

The chain recombines TRBV7-9 with TRBJ2-3, with D maybe TRBD1 (5 bases). CDR1 and CDR2 (germline): SEHNR, FQNEAQ (reference sequence). The CDR3 totals 12 residues. Between the trimmed V and J ends, which lost 5 bases and 4 bases, there was a span of 7 bases. The chain's CDR3 is CASSRTPDTQYF. In DNA, the CDR3 is TGTGCCAGCAGCAGGACACCAGATACGCAGTATTTT.

The genes are TRBV19 and TRBJ2-2, with TRBD2 identical over 7 bases. The CDR3 is made up of 13 amino acids. CDR1 and CDR2 (germline): LNHDA, SQIVND (reference sequence). V shed 6 bases, J shed 5 bases, and the junction held 3 bases outside the gene matches. Here the CDR3 DNA reads TGTGCCAGTAGCGGGAGGTTTACCGGGGAGCTGTTTTTT. This gives the protein CASSGRFTGELFF.

The CDR3 is CASTDRGHTSSYEQYF. As DNA, the CDR3 is TGTGCCAGCACTGACAGGGGCCATACGAGCTCCTACGAGCAGTACTTC. The chain recombines TRBV19 with TRBJ2-5; 8 bases align to TRBD1. The J call may not be correct, given that the DNA end is closer to TRBJ2-7. The CDR3 spans 16 residues. Germline V gene sequence: CDR1 LNHDA, CDR2 SQIVND (reference sequence).

The V and J genes are TRBV30 and TRBJ2-4, with TRBD2 as a possible D gene (6 bases). Per the germline V gene, CDR1 is GTSNPN and CDR2 is SVGIG (reference sequence). The CDR3 is 14 residues long. V was shortened by 5 bases and J by 1 base, with 12 bases between the two germline ends. In DNA form, the CDR3 reads TGTGCCTGGGGGGAAGGGAGGGCCAAAAACATTCAGTACTTC. It translates to CAWGEGRAKNIQYF.

J is TRBJ2-5 and V is TRBV9; 7 nucleotides agree with TRBD1. The length of the CDR3 is 15 residues. In germline, CDR1 is SGDLS, CDR2 YYNGEE. J gave up 3 bases and V 0 bases, and 5 bases lay outside the gene matches. CDR3 nucleotide sequence: TGTGCCAGCAGCGTAGAGGGGGACAGTAAAGAGACCCAGTACTTC. It is translated as CASSVEGDSKETQYF.

Note on this clone: Other DNA variants within this sample encode the same CDR3. This rearrangement joins TRBV5-1 to TRBJ1-2; 7 nucleotides match TRBD1. Germline V gives CDR1 SGHRS, CDR2 YFSETQ. This CDR3 region has 14 residues. J lost 4 bases, V lost 4 bases, and 7 bases had no gene match. The CDR3 reads CASSLEGAGYGYTF. Written as DNA, the CDR3 is TGCGCCAGCAGCCTGGAGGGGGCAGGCTATGGCTACACCTTC.

The chain carries TRBV5-4 and TRBJ2-1; 7 nucleotides match TRBD1. Trimming at V came to 5 bases and at J to 5 bases, leaving 7 bases not matched to a gene. The CDR3 sequence is 14 residues long. Germline V gene data show CDR1 as SGHNT and CDR2 as YYREEE (reference sequence). The CDR3 sequence is CASRTGSIHNEQFF. The CDR3 DNA reads as TGTGCCAGCAGGACAGGGTCTATCCACAATGAGCAGTTCTTC.

The gene calls are TRBV2 and TRBJ2-7, with D maybe TRBD1 (5 bases). With 1 base removed from V and 4 bases from J, the gap between germline ends came to 14 bases. The CDR3 totals 15 residues. CDR1 is SNHLY, CDR2 FYNNEI, per germline. Here the CDR3 reads CASSEGRTGLYEQYF. The CDR3 bases are TGTGCCAGCAGTGAAGGACGAACAGGATTGTACGAGCAGTACTTC. Full variable domain (missing parts from reference TRBV2 and TRBJ2-7): EPEVTQTPSHQVTQMGQEVILRCVPISNHLYFYWYRQILGQKVEFLVSFYNNEISEKSEIFDDQFSVERPDGSNFTLKIRSTKLEDSAMYFCASSEGRTGLYEQYFGPGTRLTVT.